This TCR beta chain was found in a study of blood T cell repertoires in COVID-19. Overall study: Material from acute and convalescent COVID-19 was sourced from the United States, Italy and Spain.

Under the authors' procedure: From reference gene primer amplification, estimates of nucleated cell counts were derived. Some clones are missing from TCRdb's copy, which holds only in-frame ones; the method was immunoSEQ multiplex PCR. That table supplies the V and J calls and clone size; D and trimming were determined from the DNA. Of some 220,000 clones in the sample, nearly 85% were seen once. V gave up 4 bases and J gave up 3 bases; unmatched junction bases: 10. The germline gives CDR1 SEHNR, CDR2 FQNEAQ (reference sequence). The CDR3 runs 18 residues. Seattle participants joined during active infection and were tracked over time.

The sequenced sample was peripheral blood. This chain links TRBV7-9 with TRBJ2-1, with 12 bases that match TRBD2. The sequence derives from a woman aged 30 to 39 with COVID-19, enrolled during active disease. The CDR3 DNA reads as TGTGCCAGCAGCTCAGGGGGACTAGCGGGCTACCTCTACAATGAGCAGTTCTTC. Protein sequence: CASSSGGLAGYLYNEQFF. Using reference TRBV7-9 and TRBJ2-1 for the parts outside the CDR3, the full variable domain is DTGVSQNPRHKITKRGQNVTFRCDPISEHNRLYWYRQTLGQGPEFLTYFQNEAQLEKSRLLSDRFSAERPKGSFSTLEIQRTEQGDSAMYLCASSSGGLAGYLYNEQFFGPGTRLTVL.